This T cell receptor beta chain was retrieved from a study of blood T cell repertoires in COVID-19. Source study methods: Estimated nucleated cell counts came from reference gene primer amplification. Assay: immunoSEQ multiplex PCR; the TCRdb copy retains only in-frame clones and omits some. That table gives V, J and clone size, and the DNA gave D and trimming. The sample includes about 270,000 clones, roughly 86% of them seen just once. The receptor was derived from a woman at least 80 years old with COVID-19, enrolled during active disease. Material for sequencing was peripheral blood.

As DNA, the CDR3 is TGTGCCAGCAGTTATTTCCGTGGAAACACCATATATTTT. It translates to CASSYFRGNTIYF. The chain carries TRBV6-6 and TRBJ1-3, with D unresolved. The V and J ends lost 3 bases and 3 bases respectively, with 6 bases between them. The germline V gene has CDR1 MNHNY and CDR2 SVGAGI (reference sequence). This CDR3 has 13 amino acids.